This T cell receptor beta chain stems from a study of OX40 agonist ivuxolimab in advanced cancers. In germline, CDR1 is SGHRS, CDR2 YFSETQ. With V trimmed by 4 bases and J by 6 bases, 10 bases remained unmatched. The CDR3 runs to 15 residues. Sequenced by immunoSEQ multiplex PCR; TCRdb stores in-frame clones only, minus some. The table lists about 100,000 clones, around nine tenths of them singletons. In the case of this clone: Its target is unknown.

Study-level findings and limits: Among the nonresponders, some also had low normalized T-cell clonal expansion. It was not determined which antigens were specifically recognized by the peripheral T cells that had undergone clonal expansion.

Sequences were derived from CD4+ or CD8+ T cells sorted from blood, sampled in a trial of the OX40 agonist ivuxolimab. The chain carries TRBV5-1 and TRBJ1-2, with 9 nucleotides matching TRBD1. The sequence was obtained from an adult with an advanced solid tumor such as melanoma, head and neck, liver or kidney cancer. The CDR3 region is CASSQIPTGGHGYTF. In DNA, the CDR3 is TGCGCCAGCAGCCAAATCCCGACAGGGGGTCATGGCTACACCTTC.